This TCR beta chain was found in a study of blood T cell repertoires in COVID-19. Overall study context: Acute-phase and convalescent COVID-19 samples originated in the United States, Italy and Spain. T cells, B-cell-depleted T cells, or PBMCs provided the cDNA or gDNA that served as material.

Germline V gives CDR1 MNHEY, CDR2 SVGAGI. The CDR3 loop spans 15 amino acids. The trim removed 8 bases at V and 2 bases at J, leaving 4 bases unmatched. As handled by the study authors: Cell counts per sample came from amplifying reference gene primers. Libraries were prepared by immunoSEQ multiplex PCR; TCRdb keeps only in-frame clonotypes and omits some of them. The DNA was the basis for D and trimming; V, J and clone size are from that table. The sample includes some 240,000 clones, 85% to 90% of them seen just once. This chain joins TRBV6-5 and TRBJ2-2; 11 bases agree with TRBD2. This receptor was identified in a woman between 40 and 55 years old who had recovered from COVID-19. Sequenced material: peripheral blood. DNA of the CDR3: TGTGCCAGCGGACGACTAGCGGGAAACACCGGGGAGCTGTTTTTT. It translates to CASGRLAGNTGELFF.